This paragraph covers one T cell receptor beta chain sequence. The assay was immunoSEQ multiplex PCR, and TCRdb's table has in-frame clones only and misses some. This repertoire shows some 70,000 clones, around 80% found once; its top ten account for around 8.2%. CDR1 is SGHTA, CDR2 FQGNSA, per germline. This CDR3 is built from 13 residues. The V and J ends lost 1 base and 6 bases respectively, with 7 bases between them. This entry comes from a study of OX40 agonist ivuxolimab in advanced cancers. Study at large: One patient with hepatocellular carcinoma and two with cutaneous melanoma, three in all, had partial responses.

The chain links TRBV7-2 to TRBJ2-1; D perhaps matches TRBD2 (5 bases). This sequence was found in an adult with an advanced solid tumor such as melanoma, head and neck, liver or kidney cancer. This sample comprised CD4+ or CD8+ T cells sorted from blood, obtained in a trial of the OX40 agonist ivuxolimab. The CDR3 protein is CASSLGRANEQFF. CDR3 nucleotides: TGTGCCAGCAGCTTAGGGCGGGCCAATGAGCAGTTCTTC.